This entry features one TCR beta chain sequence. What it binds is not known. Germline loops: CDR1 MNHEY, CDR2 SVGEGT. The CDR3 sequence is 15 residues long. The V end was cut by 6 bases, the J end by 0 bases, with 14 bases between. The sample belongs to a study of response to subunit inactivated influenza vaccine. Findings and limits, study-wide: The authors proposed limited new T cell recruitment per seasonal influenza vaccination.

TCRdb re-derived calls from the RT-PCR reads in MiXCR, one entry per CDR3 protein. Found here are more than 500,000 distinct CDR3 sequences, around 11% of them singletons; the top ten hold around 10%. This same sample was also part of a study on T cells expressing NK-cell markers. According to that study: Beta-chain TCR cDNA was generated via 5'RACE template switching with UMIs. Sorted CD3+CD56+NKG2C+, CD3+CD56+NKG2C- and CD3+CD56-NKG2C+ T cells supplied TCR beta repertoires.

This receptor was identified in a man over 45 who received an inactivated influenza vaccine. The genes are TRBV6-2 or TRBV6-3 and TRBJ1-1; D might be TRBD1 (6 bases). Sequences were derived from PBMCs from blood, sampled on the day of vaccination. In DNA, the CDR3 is TGTGCCAGCAGCTTTGGGGGGCGGATGAACACTGAAGCTTTCTTT. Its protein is CASSFGGRMNTEAFF.